Each of the 5 T cell receptor beta chains below was sequenced from the same sample in a study of T cell changes during pregnancy in multiple sclerosis. This table comes from immunoSEQ multiplex PCR, and its TCRdb copy is limited to in-frame clones, with some not included. The profile shows about 53,000 clones, roughly 91% of them singletons. Sample: CD4+ T cells from peripheral blood mononuclear cells, taken in the third trimester of pregnancy. The receptors were gathered from a female donor with multiple sclerosis, enrolled in a pregnancy study.

The chain is built from TRBV9 and TRBJ1-1; 10 positions agree with TRBD1. The CDR3 covers 20 residues. Germline loops: CDR1 SGDLS, CDR2 YYNGEE. J lost 0 bases, V lost 3 bases, and 17 bases had no gene match. CDR3 loop: CASSGRDRGLPTDMNTEAFF. CDR3 DNA sequence: TGTGCCAGCAGCGGCCGGGACAGGGGCCTTCCCACCGACATGAACACTGAAGCTTTCTTT. Using reference TRBV9 and TRBJ1-1 for the parts outside the CDR3, the full variable domain is DSGVTQTPKHLITATGQRVTLRCSPRSGDLSVYWYQQSLDQGLQFLIQYYNGEERAKGNILERFSAQQFPDLHSELNLSSLELGDSALYFCASSGRDRGLPTDMNTEAFFGQGTRLTVV.

The genes are TRBV27 and TRBJ2-7; the D gene is possibly TRBD2 (5 bases). This CDR3 has 13 residues. Trimming pared 2 bases from V and 2 bases from J, leaving 7 bases between. Germline V gene lookup returns CDR1 MNHEY and CDR2 SMNVEV (reference sequence). The DNA for the CDR3 is TGTGCCAGCAGTTTAGGACTTACCTACGAGCAGTACTTC. Amino acids: CASSLGLTYEQYF.

V gene TRBV5-8 combines with J gene TRBJ2-1; 9 nucleotides agree with TRBD1. CDR3 length: 16 amino acids. Germline V gene data show CDR1 as SGHTS and CDR2 as YDEGEE. V lost 5 bases to trimming and J lost 5 bases; unmatched junction nucleotides: 11. The CDR3 bases are TGTGCCAGCAGATGGGGGGGGGACAGGGATCACAATGAGCAGTTCTTC. This sequence encodes CASRWGGDRDHNEQFF.

The count of this clone is one. The genes are TRBV10-3 and TRBJ2-2, with D tentatively TRBD1 (6 bases). The CDR3 runs 13 residues. The ends were cut back, 10 bases at V and 4 bases at J, with 13 bases in the middle. Germline CDR1 and CDR2: ENHRY and SYGVKD. The DNA for the CDR3 is TGTGCCACCGAGGGGGTTGGCACCGGGGAGCTGTTTTTT. Amino acids: CATEGVGTGELFF.

The J gene is TRBJ2-3, the V gene TRBV11-2; tentative D call: TRBD2 (6 bases). Germline CDR1 and CDR2: SGHAT and FQNNGV. Trimming stripped 7 bases from V and 5 bases from J, with 13 bases between. CDR3 length equals 13 residues. The DNA for the CDR3 is TGTGCCAGCAACACTCTAGCGTTAGATACGCAGTATTTT. Encoded protein: CASNTLALDTQYF.